The present T cell receptor beta chain was sequenced within a study of blood T cell repertoires in COVID-19. Trimming pared 0 bases from V and 6 bases from J, leaving 5 bases between. Germline assignment: CDR1 LNHNV and CDR2 YYDKDF (reference sequence). The CDR3 is 12 residues long. This clone was counted a few times. TCRdb's table, derived via immunoSEQ multiplex PCR, lists solely in-frame clones and lacks some. The repertoire includes 350,000 to 550,000 clones, around 89% of them detected once, and around 4.5% sits in the top ten. The receptor's source is a woman in her twenties or thirties with acute or convalescent COVID-19. Material for sequencing was peripheral blood. This sequence joins TRBV15 and TRBJ1-1; unclear D gene. CDR3 bases: TGTGCCACCAGCAGAGATAGAGCTGAAGCTTTCTTT. Residues: CATSRDRAEAFF.